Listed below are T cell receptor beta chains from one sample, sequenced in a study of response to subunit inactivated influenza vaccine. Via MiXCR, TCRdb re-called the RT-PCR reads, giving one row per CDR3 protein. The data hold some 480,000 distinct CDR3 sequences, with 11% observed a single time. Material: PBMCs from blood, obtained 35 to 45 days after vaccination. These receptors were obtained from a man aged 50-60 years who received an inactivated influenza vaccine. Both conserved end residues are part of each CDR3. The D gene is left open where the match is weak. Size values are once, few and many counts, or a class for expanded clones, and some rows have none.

CSARDSGTGGFEQYF	TGCAGTGCTAGAGACAGCGGGACAGGGGGCTTCGAGCAGTACTTC	TRBV20-1	TRBJ2-7	TRBD1	many
CATSSDRLAKYEQYF	TGTGCCACCAGCAGTGACAGACTAGCAAAGTACGAGCAGTACTTC	TRBV15	TRBJ2-7	TRBD2	few
CSVEGIPGGYTF	TGCAGCGTTGAGGGGATCCCGGGAGGCTACACCTTC	TRBV29-1	TRBJ1-2	-	few
CASSLEVWGYEQYF	TGTGCCAGCAGCTTAGAAGTTTGGGGCTACGAGCAGTACTTC	TRBV11-2	TRBJ2-7	-	-
CASSLKTGSTETQYF	TGTGCCAGCAGTTTAAAGACAGGGTCTACAGAGACCCAGTACTTC	TRBV28	TRBJ2-5	TRBD1	-
CASSRTGGWDTEAFF	TGTGCCAGCAGTCGGACAGGGGGCTGGGACACTGAAGCTTTCTTT	TRBV28	TRBJ1-1	TRBD1	few
CAISEQGRTEAFF	TGTGCCATCAGTGAACAGGGACGGACTGAAGCTTTCTTT	TRBV10-3	TRBJ1-1	-	many
CASSIWIEQPQHF	TGCGCCAGCAGCATTTGGATCGAGCAGCCCCAGCATTTT	TRBV5-1	TRBJ1-5	-	-
CATSDFSGYNEQFF	TGTGCCACCAGTGATTTTTCCGGGTACAATGAGCAGTTCTTC	TRBV24-1	TRBJ2-1	-	few
CASSLRKQDQETQYF	TGCGCCAGCAGCTTGAGGAAACAGGACCAAGAGACCCAGTACTTC	TRBV5-1	TRBJ2-5	-	few
CASSRHSGAEQFF	TGTGCCAGCAGCAGGCATAGCGGGGCTGAGCAGTTCTTC	TRBV21-1	TRBJ2-1	-	few
CASSLRDRVVHEQFF	TGCGCCAGCAGCCTCCGGGACAGGGTTGTTCACGAGCAGTTCTTC	TRBV5-1	TRBJ2-1	TRBD1	few
CASSPHNEQFF	TGTGCCAGCAGTCCCCACAATGAGCAGTTCTTC	TRBV12-3/TRBV12-4	TRBJ2-1	-	few
CASSTRQGSTGELFF	TGTGCCAGCAGCACCAGACAGGGTTCAACCGGGGAGCTGTTTTTT	TRBV7-2	TRBJ2-2	TRBD1	few
CASSQDPVGQPQHF	TGCGCCAGCAGCCAAGATCCAGTCGGGCAGCCCCAGCATTTT	TRBV4-1	TRBJ1-5	-	many
CASSHRGFLGYGYTF	TGTGCCAGCAGCCACCGGGGGTTTCTCGGCTATGGCTACACCTTC	TRBV27	TRBJ1-2	-	few
CASSWGLLKTQYF	TGTGCCAGTAGTTGGGGGCTCCTTAAGACCCAGTACTTC	TRBV19	TRBJ2-5	-	-
CSVVAGSSYNEQFF	TGCAGCGTTGTCGCAGGAAGCTCCTACAATGAGCAGTTCTTC	TRBV29-1	TRBJ2-1	-	-
CASRNRGNTGELFF	TGTGCCAGCAGGAACAGGGGGAACACCGGGGAGCTGTTTTTT	TRBV11-2	TRBJ2-2	TRBD1	-
CSVEDRDSTRTDTQYF	TGCAGCGTTGAAGATCGGGACTCCACCCGCACAGATACGCAGTATTTT	TRBV29-1	TRBJ2-3	-	-
CASISTGSTRLTDTQYF	TGTGCCAGCATCTCAACGGGGAGCACCAGGCTGACTGATACGCAGTATTTT	TRBV28	TRBJ2-3	-	-
CASSPRGLQGVEQYF	TGTGCCAGCTCACCACGGGGATTACAGGGGGTCGAGCAGTACTTC	TRBV18	TRBJ2-7	TRBD1	many
CASSLPSRGKNQPQHF	TGTGCCAGCAGCTTACCTAGTCGGGGAAAAAATCAGCCCCAGCATTTT	TRBV7-9	TRBJ1-5	-	-
CAWSVQNRYNSNQPQHF	TGTGCCTGGAGTGTACAGAACAGATACAATAGCAATCAGCCCCAGCATTTT	TRBV30	TRBJ1-5	-	-
CASSYSKRGEKLFF	TGTGCCAGCAGTTACTCGAAACGGGGCGAAAAACTGTTTTTT	TRBV6-5	TRBJ1-4	-	-
CASSLSGGRAHEQFF	TGTGCCAGCAGTCTTTCGGGCGGGAGGGCCCATGAGCAGTTCTTC	TRBV6-1	TRBJ2-1	TRBD2	-